The clone carrying this TCR beta chain was seen a single time. Its antigen is not identified. CDR1 is SEHNR, CDR2 FQNEAQ, per germline (reference sequence). V lost 4 bases and J lost 2; bases outside the gene matches: 11. The CDR3 has 16 amino acids. This record comes from a study of shared clonotypes between healthy human individuals. Study details: Donors were a couple of women and a few men aged 18 to 49.

CD45RO-negative CD8 cells positively selected for CCR7 made up the naive population, which excluded terminally differentiated effector memory CD45RA+ cells. Researchers divided each subset's genomic DNA evenly across several immunoSEQ plates. Clones were sequenced by immunoSEQ multiplex PCR, and TCRdb holds only the in-frame ones, with some missing. The sample records approximately 740,000 clones, 92% being singletons. Study observations and caveats: A few donors showed sharing of about 4.7% of naive CD4 clonotypes.

What was sequenced was naive CD8+ T cells sorted from blood. This clonotype was obtained from a man aged 25 to 40 in good health. The J gene is TRBJ2-7, the V gene TRBV7-9; the match to TRBD1 covers 7 bases. The CDR3 nucleotides read TGTGCCAGCAGCTCCCTCACAGGGGAAACGGCCTACGAGCAGTACTTC. Its translation: CASSSLTGETAYEQYF.